The clone carrying this T cell receptor beta chain was counted ten times or more. The data belong to a study of T-cell memory formation after mild COVID-19. Employing constant-segment primers, 5'RACE generated TCR alpha and TCR beta cDNA libraries bearing sample barcodes and UMIs. Via MiXCR, TCRdb re-called the 5' RACE reads, giving one row per CDR3 protein. In the table there are around 140,000 distinct CDR3 sequences, about 5.5% of which are singletons. What was sequenced was PBMCs or a T cell subset sorted from them (not recorded which). This receptor was obtained from an adult woman who had mild COVID-19 (a few samples of this study predate the infection). Cell type and time point are not known.

CDR3 residues: CASSMWGSQAKNIQYF. In nucleotides, the CDR3 is TGTGCCAGTAGTATGTGGGGCAGTCAAGCCAAAAACATTCAGTACTTC. This sequence joins TRBV19 and TRBJ2-4; D might be TRBD1 (5 bases). Germline V gene data show CDR1 as LNHDA and CDR2 as SQIVND (reference sequence). CDR3 length equals 16 residues. With 3 bases removed from V and 0 bases from J, the gap between germline ends came to 12 bases.